Included here is one T cell receptor beta chain sequence, with context. Per sample, a minimum of 6 million PBMCs were isolated. The CDR3 is 16 amino acids. Germline V gene sequence: CDR1 SGHDT, CDR2 YYEEEE. V shed 3 bases and J 5 bases; nucleotides not matched to a gene: 8. A sample-barcoded 5' primer and a J-beta primer mix were used in a second PCR of about 6 to 11 cycles. One entry per CDR3 protein results from TCRdb running MiXCR on the 5' RACE reads. The profile covers about 1.1 million distinct CDR3 sequences, with under 40% appearing a single time and around 12% taken by the ten largest. These data are taken from a study of blood T cells in healthy people across ages.

The genes are TRBV5-6 and TRBJ1-6; 7 nucleotides match TRBD1. The sample consisted of blood. The sequence derives from a man younger than 30 in good health. The CDR3 sequence: CASSWGDSPNNSPLHF. In nucleotides, the CDR3 is TGTGCCAGCAGCTGGGGGGACAGTCCAAATAATTCACCCCTCCACTTT.